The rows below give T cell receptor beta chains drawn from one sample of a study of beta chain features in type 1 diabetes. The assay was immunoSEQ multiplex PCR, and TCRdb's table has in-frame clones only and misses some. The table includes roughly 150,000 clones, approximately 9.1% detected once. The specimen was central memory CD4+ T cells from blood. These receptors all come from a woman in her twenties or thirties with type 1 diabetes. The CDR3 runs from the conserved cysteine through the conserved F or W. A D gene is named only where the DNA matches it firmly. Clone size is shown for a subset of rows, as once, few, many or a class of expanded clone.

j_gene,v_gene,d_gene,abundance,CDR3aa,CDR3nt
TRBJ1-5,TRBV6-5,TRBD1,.,CASSWGTGDQPQHF,TGTGCCAGCAGTTGGGGGACAGGGGATCAGCCCCAGCATTTT
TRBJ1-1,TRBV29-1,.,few,CSVVRGENTEAFF,TGCAGCGTTGTACGGGGAGAAAACACTGAAGCTTTCTTT
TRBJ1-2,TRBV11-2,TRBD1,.,CASQTGGRYGYTF,TGTGCCAGCCAGACAGGGGGACGGTATGGCTACACCTTC
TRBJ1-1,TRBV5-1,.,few,CASSLEVRTANTEAFF,TGCGCCAGCAGCTTGGAAGTCCGGACAGCGAACACTGAAGCTTTCTTT
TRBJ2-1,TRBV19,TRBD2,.,CASSIVRLAQSSYNEQFF,TGTGCCAGTAGTATCGTTAGACTAGCGCAGAGCTCCTACAATGAGCAGTTCTTC
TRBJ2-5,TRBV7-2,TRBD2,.,CASSRTSRETQYF,TGTGCCAGCAGTAGGACTAGCAGAGAGACCCAGTACTTC
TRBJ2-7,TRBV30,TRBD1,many,CAGHRDRDSYEQYF,TGTGCCGGGCACCGGGACAGGGATTCCTACGAGCAGTACTTC
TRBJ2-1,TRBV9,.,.,CASSPRRADSSYNEQFF,TGTGCCAGCAGCCCTCGCAGGGCGGACAGCTCCTACAATGAGCAGTTCTTC
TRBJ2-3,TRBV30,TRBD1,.,CAWSVRGTGEDTQYF,TGTGCCTGGAGTGTAAGGGGGACAGGGGAGGATACGCAGTATTTT
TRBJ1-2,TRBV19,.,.,CASSAYGYTF,TGTGCCAGTAGTGCGTATGGCTACACCTTC
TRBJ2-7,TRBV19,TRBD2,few,CASSPKSGLASPYEQYF,TGTGCCAGTAGTCCGAAATCGGGACTAGCAAGCCCCTACGAGCAGTACTTC
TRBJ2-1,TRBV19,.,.,CASSIVGDLAEQFF,TGTGCCAGTAGTATAGTCGGGGATCTTGCCGAGCAGTTCTTC
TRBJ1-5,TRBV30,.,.,CAWAITGTNQPQHF,TGTGCCTGGGCGATTACAGGGACCAATCAGCCCCAGCATTTT
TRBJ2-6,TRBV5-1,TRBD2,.,CASSLLAGGPSSGANVLTF,TGCGCCAGCAGCTTGCTAGCGGGAGGGCCCAGCTCTGGGGCCAACGTCCTGACTTTC
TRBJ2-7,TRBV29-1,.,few,CSARDKPYEQYF,TGCAGCGCCCGGGACAAACCCTACGAGCAGTACTTC
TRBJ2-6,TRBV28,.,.,CASSLYSNSGANVLTF,TGTGCCAGCAGTTTATACAGCAACTCTGGGGCCAACGTCCTGACTTTC
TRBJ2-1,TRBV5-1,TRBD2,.,CASSPGGTSGANEQFF,TGCGCCAGCAGCCCCGGCGGAACTAGCGGGGCCAATGAGCAGTTCTTC
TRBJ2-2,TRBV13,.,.,CASSLQGGGELFF,TGTGCCAGCAGCCTCCAAGGGGGAGGGGAGCTGTTTTTT
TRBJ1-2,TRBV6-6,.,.,CASSYGHNYGYTF,TGTGCCAGCAGTTACGGACACAACTATGGCTACACCTTC
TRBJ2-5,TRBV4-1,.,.,CASSQDYSGGETQYF,TGCGCCAGCAGCCAAGATTACAGCGGCGGAGAGACCCAGTACTTC
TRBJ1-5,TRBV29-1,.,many,CSAKGSNQPQHF,TGCAGCGCCAAGGGGAGCAATCAGCCCCAGCATTTT
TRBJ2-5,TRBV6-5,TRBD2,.,CASSPREREGETQYF,TGTGCCAGCAGCCCCCGGGAGCGGGAGGGGGAGACCCAGTACTTC
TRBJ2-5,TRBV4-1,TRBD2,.,CASSQGLAGGQETQYF,TGCGCCAGCAGCCAGGGACTAGCGGGAGGGCAAGAGACCCAGTACTTC
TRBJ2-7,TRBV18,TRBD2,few,CASSPSGTYEQYF,TGTGCCAGCTCACCTAGCGGGACCTACGAGCAGTACTTC
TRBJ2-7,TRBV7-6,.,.,CASSLRPGYDEQYF,TGTGCCAGCAGCTTAAGACCCGGGTATGACGAGCAGTACTTC
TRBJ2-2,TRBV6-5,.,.,CASSALMNTGELFF,TGTGCCAGCAGTGCCCTAATGAACACCGGGGAGCTGTTTTTT
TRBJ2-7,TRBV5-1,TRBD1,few,CASTPMTGMSYEQYF,TGCGCCAGCACCCCTATGACAGGGATGTCCTACGAGCAGTACTTC
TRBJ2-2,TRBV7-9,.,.,CASSFRQHTGELFF,TGTGCCAGCAGTTTCCGACAACACACCGGGGAGCTGTTTTTT
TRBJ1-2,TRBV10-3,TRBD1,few,CASRPGQVKGYTF,TGTGCCAGCAGGCCAGGACAGGTCAAGGGCTACACCTTC
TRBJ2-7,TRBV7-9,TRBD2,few,CASSRRDYRSYEQYF,TGTGCCAGCAGCCGCCGGGACTACCGCTCCTACGAGCAGTACTTC
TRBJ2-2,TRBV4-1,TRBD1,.,CASSSRQGRTGELFF,TGCGCCAGCAGCTCCCGACAGGGTCGCACCGGGGAGCTGTTTTTT
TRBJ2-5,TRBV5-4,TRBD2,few,CASSVGLAGNQETQYF,TGTGCCAGCAGCGTAGGACTAGCGGGAAATCAAGAGACCCAGTACTTC
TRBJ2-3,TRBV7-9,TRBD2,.,CASSPQGQGGDTQYF,TGTGCCAGCAGCCCACAAGGGCAGGGAGGGGATACGCAGTATTTT
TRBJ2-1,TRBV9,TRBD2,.,CASSGTSGSYNEQFF,TGTGCCAGCAGCGGGACTAGCGGGAGCTACAATGAGCAGTTCTTC
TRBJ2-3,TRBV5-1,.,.,CASRRVGADTQYF,TGCGCCAGCAGGAGAGTGGGCGCAGATACGCAGTATTTT
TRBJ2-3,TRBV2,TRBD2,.,CASKEASGGTDTQYF,TGTGCCAGCAAGGAGGCTAGCGGGGGCACAGATACGCAGTATTTT
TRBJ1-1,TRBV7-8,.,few,CASTISRASTEAFF,TGTGCCAGCACCATTTCCAGGGCGTCCACTGAAGCTTTCTTT
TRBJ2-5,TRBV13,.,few,CASSLGQSETQYF,TGTGCCAGCAGCTTAGGGCAGTCAGAGACCCAGTACTTC
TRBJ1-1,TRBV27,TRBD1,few,CASSLFGQGAITEAFF,TGTGCCAGCAGTTTATTTGGACAGGGGGCAATCACTGAAGCTTTCTTT
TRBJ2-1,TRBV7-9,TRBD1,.,CASSLEGALADEQFF,TGTGCCAGCAGCTTAGAGGGGGCTCTAGCTGATGAGCAGTTCTTC
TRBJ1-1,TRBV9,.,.,CASSATGLDTEAFF,TGTGCCAGCAGCGCAACAGGTTTGGACACTGAAGCTTTCTTT
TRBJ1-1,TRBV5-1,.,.,CASSLQGTTEAFF,TGCGCCAGCAGCTTGCAGGGTACCACTGAAGCTTTCTTT
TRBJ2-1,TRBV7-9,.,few,CASSPGGWAEQFF,TGTGCCAGCAGTCCGGGGGGCTGGGCTGAGCAGTTCTTC
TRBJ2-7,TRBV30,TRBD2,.,CASTPTSGMDEQYF,TGTGCCTCCACGCCGACTAGCGGGATGGATGAGCAGTACTTC
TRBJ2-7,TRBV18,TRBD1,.,CASSRNHRQGSWYEQYF,TGTGCCAGCTCACGAAACCACCGACAGGGATCGTGGTACGAGCAGTACTTC
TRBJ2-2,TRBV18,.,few,CASSPSSTGSDTGELFF,TGTGCCAGCTCACCAAGCTCTACAGGGTCGGACACCGGGGAGCTGTTTTTT
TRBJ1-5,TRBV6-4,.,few,CASSDSSSNQPQHF,TGTGCCAGCAGTGACTCCTCTAGCAATCAGCCCCAGCATTTT
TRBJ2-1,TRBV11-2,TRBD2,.,CASSPRIAGDNEQFF,TGTGCCAGCAGCCCCCGGATAGCGGGAGACAATGAGCAGTTCTTC
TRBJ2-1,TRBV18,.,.,CASSVTDPGINEQFF,TGTGCCAGCTCAGTGACCGACCCGGGTATAAATGAGCAGTTCTTC
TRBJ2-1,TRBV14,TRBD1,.,CAQARDRGNEQFF,TGTGCCCAAGCCCGGGACAGGGGAAATGAGCAGTTCTTC
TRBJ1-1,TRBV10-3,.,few,CAVQATTEAFF,TGTGCCGTACAGGCGACCACTGAAGCTTTCTTT
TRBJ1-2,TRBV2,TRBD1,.,CASSDRVANYGYTF,TGTGCCAGCAGCGACAGGGTGGCTAACTATGGCTACACCTTC
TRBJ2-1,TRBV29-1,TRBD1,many,CSARKGQENLQFF,TGCAGCGCCAGAAAGGGACAGGAGAATCTGCAGTTCTTC
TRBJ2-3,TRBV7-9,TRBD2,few,CASSLRSSGGDTQYF,TGTGCCAGCAGCTTAAGGTCTAGCGGGGGAGATACGCAGTATTTT
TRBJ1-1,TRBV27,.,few,CASSFPYYRMNTEAFF,TGTGCCAGCAGTTTCCCTTACTACAGGATGAACACTGAAGCTTTCTTT